This TCR beta chain was recorded in a study of blood T cell repertoires in COVID-19. With 8 bases removed from V and 0 bases from J, the gap between germline ends came to 13 bases. The CDR3 has 14 amino acids. Germline lookup yields CDR1 SNHLY and CDR2 FYNNEI. Cohort 3 donors were reported recovered after two negative PCRs, clearance, or symptom resolution. TCRdb's copy holds only in-frame clones and misses some; the assay was immunoSEQ multiplex PCR. The sample lists around 500,000 clones, approximately 90% occurring once. This sequence was found in a woman aged 55-70 years who had recovered from COVID-19. The source material was PBMCs or T cells enriched from blood (not recorded which). This chain connects TRBV2 to TRBJ1-1; D gene uncertain. In DNA form, the CDR3 reads TGTGCCAGCTCGGTTACCCTGCTGAACACTGAAGCTTTCTTT. Protein sequence: CASSVTLLNTEAFF.